Each of the 10 T cell receptor beta chains below was sequenced from the same sample in a study of blood T cell repertoires in COVID-19. Assay: immunoSEQ multiplex PCR; the TCRdb copy retains only in-frame clones and omits some. The table lists roughly 400,000 clones, 89% of them singletons, with about 1.8% in the top ten. The specimen was PBMCs or T cells enriched from blood (not recorded which). The receptors stem from a woman aged 25-40 years who had recovered from COVID-19.

The chain carries TRBV7-3 and TRBJ2-1; no definite D call. This CDR3 has 14 amino acids. In germline, CDR1 is SGHTA, CDR2 FQGTGA. Trimming stripped 5 bases from V and 6 bases from J, with 14 bases between. CDR3 region: CASSPPGLGNEQFF. DNA for the CDR3: TGTGCCAGCAGCCCTCCGGGTCTCGGCAATGAGCAGTTCTTC.

V and J are TRBV30 and TRBJ1-2; the match to TRBD1 covers 7 bases. The CDR3 is 16 residues long. Trimming removed 1 base from V and 2 bases from J; junction bases left unmatched: 10. Germline V gene lookup returns CDR1 GTSNPN and CDR2 SVGIG (reference sequence). In DNA form, the CDR3 reads TGTGCCTGGAGTGGGGTTTACAGGGGACGAAACTATGGCTACACCTTC. Translation gives CAWSGVYRGRNYGYTF.

The chain joins TRBV5-5 to TRBJ2-5; 9 bases are shared with TRBD1. V was pared by 3 bases and J by 4 bases, with 7 bases of the junction left unmatched. The germline gives CDR1 SGHKS, CDR2 YYEKEE (reference sequence). CDR3 size: 15 residues. CDR3 sequence: CASSSSYRGLETQYF. For the CDR3, the DNA is TGTGCCAGCAGCTCTTCCTACAGGGGGCTAGAGACCCAGTACTTC.

V usage is TRBV28 and J usage is TRBJ1-3, with D uncertain. Germline CDR1 reads MDHEN; CDR2 reads SYDVKM. Trimming took off 5 bases at V and 1 base at J, with 9 bases between the two ends. This CDR3 is built from 14 residues. The DNA for the CDR3 is TGTGCCAGCAGTCCCTCACTTTCTGGAAACACCATATATTTT. Amino acids: CASSPSLSGNTIYF.

The chain combines TRBV28 with TRBJ2-7; D unresolved. V gave up 0 bases and J gave up 1 base, with 7 bases separating them. Germline CDR1 is MDHEN and CDR2 is SYDVKM. CDR3 length: 14 residues. The CDR3 sequence is CASSLWARSYEQYF. The DNA of the CDR3 is TGTGCCAGCAGTTTATGGGCTAGGTCCTACGAGCAGTACTTC.

The rearrangement uses TRBV11-3 and TRBJ2-2; TRBD1 matches 7 bases. The CDR3 has 15 amino acids. Germline values: CDR1 SGHNT, CDR2 YENEEA. Losses at the gene ends were 3 bases for V and 3 bases for J; bases not matched to a gene: 4. The CDR3 bases are TGTGCCAGCAGCTTGTTTACAGGGGACACCGGGGAGCTGTTTTTT. Protein product: CASSLFTGDTGELFF.

This clone has a single count. The chain combines TRBV7-3 with TRBJ2-2; tentatively, D is TRBD2 (6 bases). The CDR3 has 16 residues. CDR1 and CDR2 (germline): SGHTA, FQGTGA. The V and J ends lost 5 bases and 0 bases respectively, with 13 bases between them. CDR3 bases: TGTGCCAGCAGCGCTCCCGGGACTTCGAACACCGGGGAGCTGTTTTTT. Residues: CASSAPGTSNTGELFF.

This rearrangement joins TRBV5-4 to TRBJ1-1, with 9 bases aligning to TRBD1. Germline CDR1 and CDR2: SGHNT and YYREEE (reference sequence). The junction had 8 bases not matched to a gene; V was cut back by 5 bases and J by 0 bases. The CDR3 totals 16 residues. The CDR3 coding sequence is TGTGCCAGCAGAGATCCGGGACAGGGTCTGAACACTGAAGCTTTCTTT. This codes for CASRDPGQGLNTEAFF.

The table lists this clone with a few counts. The V call is TRBV6-5, the J call TRBJ2-7; tentative D call: TRBD1 (7 bases). Trimming removed 5 bases at V and 2 bases at J, with 13 bases between. CDR1 is MNHEY and CDR2 is SVGAGI in the germline V gene. This CDR3 spans 14 amino acids. CDR3 in DNA: TGTGCCAGCAGTACTTCAGGGGGGCCCTACGAGCAGTACTTC. Translated: CASSTSGGPYEQYF.

This chain links TRBV27 with TRBJ1-1; no reliable D call. The CDR3 runs to 15 residues. V dropped 6 bases and J dropped 5 bases, with 19 bases sitting between them. Germline CDR1 and CDR2: MNHEY and SMNVEV (reference sequence). DNA for the CDR3: TGTGCCAGCAGCGATCTAAGCGGGGTGTCAACTGAAGCTTTCTTT. Residues: CASSDLSGVSTEAFF.